This T cell receptor beta chain comes out of a study of human thymus T cells. CDR1 is KGHSH and CDR2 is LQKENI in the germline V gene. Trimming cost V 3 bases and J 9 bases, with 6 bases left between them. The CDR3 has 11 amino acids. General study findings and limits: It looked as if thymic and blood repertoires used V and J genes in a biased way.

A remark on this clone: Its antigen is still unknown.

Having surgery to correct congenital heart defects, healthy Finnish infants acted as the donors. Four of the eight donors gave about 0.45-1 mL blood during surgery. No fixed cell number was used; all available blood leukocytes supplied DNA. The protocol was immunoSEQ multiplex PCR, while the TCRdb copy is restricted to in-frame clones and leaves out a portion. The sample records about 50,000 clones, around 93% being singletons. The sequence was collected from a girl in the first two years of life with a congenital heart defect but otherwise immunologically healthy. Material for sequencing was blood. The chain employs TRBV18 and TRBJ2-1; no clear D gene. CDR3 coding DNA: TGTGCCAGCTCACCGGGTGGTGAGCAGTTCTTC. It translates to CASSPGGEQFF.